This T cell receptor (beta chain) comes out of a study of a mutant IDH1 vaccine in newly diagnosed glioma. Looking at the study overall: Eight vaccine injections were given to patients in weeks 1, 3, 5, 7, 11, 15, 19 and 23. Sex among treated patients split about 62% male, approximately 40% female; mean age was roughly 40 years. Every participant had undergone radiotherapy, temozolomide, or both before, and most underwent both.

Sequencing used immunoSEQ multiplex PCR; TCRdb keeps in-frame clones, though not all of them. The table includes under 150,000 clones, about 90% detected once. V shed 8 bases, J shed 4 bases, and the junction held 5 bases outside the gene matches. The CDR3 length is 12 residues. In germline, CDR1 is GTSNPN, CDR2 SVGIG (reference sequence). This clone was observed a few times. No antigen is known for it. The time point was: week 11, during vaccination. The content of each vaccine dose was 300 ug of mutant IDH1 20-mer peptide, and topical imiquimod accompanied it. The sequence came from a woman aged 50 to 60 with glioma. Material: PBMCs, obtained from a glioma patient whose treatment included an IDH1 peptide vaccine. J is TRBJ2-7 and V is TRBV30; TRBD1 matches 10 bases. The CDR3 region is CAPGTGAYEQYF. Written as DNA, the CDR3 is TGTGCCCCCGGGACAGGGGCTTACGAGCAGTACTTC.